Listed below are T cell receptor beta chains from one sample, sequenced in a study of blood T cell repertoires in COVID-19. The repertoire was sequenced with immunoSEQ multiplex PCR; TCRdb's copy has only in-frame clones and lacks some. The sample yields around 130,000 clones, 85% seen once. What was sequenced was peripheral blood. The receptors were gathered from a human donor in a cohort sampled during active COVID-19. The CDR3 runs from the conserved cysteine through the conserved F or W. The order of the fields is CDR3 protein, CDR3 DNA, V gene, J gene, D gene, clone size. The D gene is left open where the match is weak. Some rows have no size entry. The others give once, few or many, or a class for an expanded clone.

CDR3: CASSAPNRQGHNEQFF
DNA: TGTGCCAGCAGCGCCCCAAATCGACAGGGTCACAATGAGCAGTTCTTC
V: TRBV7-9
J: TRBJ2-1
D: TRBD1
size: once

CDR3: CASSPGQDTEAFF
DNA: TGTGCCAGCTCACCAGGACAGGACACTGAAGCTTTCTTT
V: TRBV18
J: TRBJ1-1
D: TRBD1
size: .

CDR3: CASSTLGGEAFF
DNA: TGTGCCAGCAGCACCCTTGGGGGGGAAGCTTTCTTT
V: TRBV9
J: TRBJ1-1
D: .
size: few

CDR3: CASSPPGFDPNYGYTF
DNA: TGTGCCAGCAGCCCTCCCGGGTTTGATCCTAACTATGGCTACACCTTC
V: TRBV11-2
J: TRBJ1-2
D: .
size: once

CDR3: CASSQEVRTGPSNEQFF
DNA: TGCGCCAGCAGCCAAGAAGTGAGAACAGGGCCGTCCAATGAGCAGTTCTTC
V: TRBV4-1
J: TRBJ2-1
D: .
size: .

CDR3: CASSAVLATTSGANVLTF
DNA: TGCGCCAGCAGCGCGGTACTAGCTACCACCTCTGGGGCCAACGTCCTGACTTTC
V: TRBV5-1
J: TRBJ2-6
D: .
size: .

CDR3: CASSFWAIIGTDTQYF
DNA: TGTGCCAGCAGCTTCTGGGCCATTATCGGCACAGATACGCAGTATTTT
V: TRBV7-9
J: TRBJ2-3
D: .
size: .

CDR3: CASSLLYRSGRARETQYF
DNA: TGTGCCAGCAGTTTATTATACCGCAGCGGGAGGGCCCGAGAGACCCAGTACTTC
V: TRBV27
J: TRBJ2-5
D: TRBD2
size: .

CDR3: CASSLSPLISGGAEQYF
DNA: TGCGCCAGCAGCTTGTCCCCGTTGATTAGCGGGGGGGCCGAGCAGTACTTC
V: TRBV5-1
J: TRBJ2-7
D: TRBD2
size: .

CDR3: CASSNEGGWNYGYTF
DNA: TGTGCCAGCAGCAACGAGGGCGGGTGGAACTATGGCTACACCTTC
V: TRBV7-9
J: TRBJ1-2
D: .
size: .

CDR3: CASSLSMGDREDGYTF
DNA: TGTGCCAGCAGCTTAAGTATGGGGGACAGAGAGGATGGCTACACCTTC
V: TRBV7-6
J: TRBJ1-2
D: TRBD1
size: .

CDR3: CASSPTGGAYNEQFF
DNA: TGTGCCAGCAGCCCTACAGGGGGCGCCTACAATGAGCAGTTCTTC
V: TRBV7-6
J: TRBJ2-1
D: TRBD1
size: .

CDR3: CASSPGGAASGYTF
DNA: TGTGCCAGCAGTCCAGGGGGTGCGGCGAGCGGCTACACCTTC
V: TRBV28
J: TRBJ1-2
D: TRBD1
size: .

CDR3: CASSYSRAGAGELFF
DNA: TGTGCCAGCAGTTACTCCAGGGCGGGAGCCGGGGAGCTGTTTTTT
V: TRBV6-5
J: TRBJ2-2
D: TRBD2
size: .